The 30 T cell receptor beta chains given below trace back to one sample, sequenced in a study of identical twins. TCRdb re-derived calls from the 5' RACE reads in MiXCR, one entry per CDR3 protein. Of around 1.7 million distinct CDR3 sequences listed, less than 35% are singletons. The sample taken for sequencing was cord blood. These TCRs come from a newborn girl in good health.

This clonotype was observed a handful of times. The rearrangement joins TRBV25-1 to TRBJ2-7; D is possibly TRBD1 or TRBD2 (6 bases each). Near its end, the DNA agrees better with TRBJ2-4, so the J call may be wrong. The CDR3 covers 14 residues. Germline V gene lookup returns CDR1 MGHDK and CDR2 SYGVNS. The DNA for the CDR3 is TGTGCCAGTTCCACGGGACACCCGGGGGACATTCAGTACTTC. This gives the protein CASSTGHPGDIQYF.

The chain employs TRBV2 and TRBJ1-2; unclear D gene. This CDR3 region has 11 residues. V was clipped by 10 bases and J by 7 bases, with 13 bases between them. Germline loops: CDR1 SNHLY, CDR2 FYNNEI. CDR3 DNA: TGTGCCACGTCCCCCGGGGTTGGCTACACCTTC. It encodes CATSPGVGYTF.

This clonotype showed up just a few times. The gene calls are TRBV7-2 and TRBJ2-1; D is unresolved. CDR1 and CDR2 from the germline V gene are SGHTA and FQGNSA. The CDR3 loop spans 13 amino acids. V lost 1 base and J 8 bases, leaving 9 bases between the germline ends. CDR3 amino acids: CASSLEVSHEQFF. DNA for the CDR3: TGTGCCAGCAGCTTAGAAGTTTCCCATGAGCAGTTCTTC.

The V call is TRBV20-1, the J call TRBJ2-2; D tentatively reads TRBD1 or TRBD2 (6 bases each). Between the trimmed V and J ends, which lost 7 bases and 8 bases, there was a span of 20 bases. Per germline, CDR1 DFQATT and CDR2 SNEGSKA (reference sequence). The CDR3 length is 14 residues. CDR3 protein: CSVAPPGGWGELFF. CDR3 DNA sequence: TGCAGTGTTGCGCCCCCCGGGGGCTGGGGGGAGCTGTTTTTT.

The chain links TRBV2 to TRBJ2-7; 14 bases are shared with TRBD2. CDR1 SNHLY and CDR2 FYNNEI come from the germline V gene. The CDR3 loop spans 17 amino acids. Trimming removed 6 bases from V and 4 bases from J; junction bases left unmatched: 11. This chain's CDR3 is CASRLDGTSGSMYEQYF. As DNA, the CDR3 is TGTGCCAGCAGATTGGATGGGACTAGCGGGAGTATGTACGAGCAGTACTTC.

The genes are TRBV20-1 and TRBJ2-7; D is possibly TRBD1 (6 bases). The CDR3 sequence is 15 residues long. Germline CDR1 DFQATT, CDR2 SNEGSKA (reference sequence). V dropped 2 bases and J dropped 2 bases, with 16 bases sitting between them. The CDR3 bases are TGCAGTGCTAGATCTCCCGGGACACCTACCTACGAGCAGTACTTC. It encodes CSARSPGTPTYEQYF.

This clonotype was seen more than once but under ten times. This sequence joins TRBV15 and TRBJ2-3, with D perhaps TRBD2 (6 bases). This CDR3 has 16 residues. V was shortened by 0 bases and J by 0 bases, with 10 bases between the two germline ends. Germline CDR1 LNHNV, CDR2 YYDKDF (reference sequence). CDR3 DNA: TGTGCCACCAGCAGAGATCCCCGGGGGAGCACAGATACGCAGTATTTT. This translates into CATSRDPRGSTDTQYF.

This clonotype appeared many times. V gene TRBV25-1 combines with J gene TRBJ1-2; perhaps TRBD1 as D (5 bases). Trimming removed 6 bases from V and 4 bases from J, with 15 bases in between. The germline CDR1 and CDR2 sequences are MGHDK and SYGVNS. CDR3 length: 14 amino acids. CDR3 DNA: TGTGCCAGCAGCCAAGGGGACTGGGGCTATGGCTACACCTTC. Translation: CASSQGDWGYGYTF.

This chain connects TRBV20-1 to TRBJ1-6, with 12 bases lining up with TRBD1. The CDR3 covers 14 residues. Germline V CDR1 and CDR2: DFQATT, SNEGSKA (reference sequence). Losses at the gene ends were 1 base for V and 10 bases for J; bases not matched to a gene: 2. Written as DNA, the CDR3 is TGCAGTGCTAGAGCCGGGACAGGGGGCTCACCCCTCCACTTT. It specifies CSARAGTGGSPLHF.

The table lists this clonotype with a few counts. The rearrangement joins TRBV24-1 to TRBJ2-3; the match to TRBD2 covers 10 bases. V lost 1 base and J lost 4; bases outside the gene matches: 7. This CDR3 has 17 amino acids. From germline, CDR1 is KGHDR and CDR2 SFDVKD. The CDR3 is CATSDFSSGRAPDTQYF. DNA for the CDR3: TGTGCCACCAGTGATTTTTCCAGCGGGAGGGCCCCAGATACGCAGTATTTT.

The genes are TRBV12-3 or TRBV12-4 and TRBJ2-2; 11 bases agree with TRBD2. J lost 7 bases, V lost 7 bases, and 8 bases had no gene match. The CDR3 runs 15 residues. The CDR3 sequence is CASTLSGRAGGELFF. In DNA form, the CDR3 reads TGTGCCAGCACCCTTAGCGGGAGGGCCGGCGGGGAGCTGTTTTTT.

Concerning this clonotype: This may be a read error, as it is one base from a much larger clone. The V and J genes are TRBV4-2 and TRBJ2-1; TRBD1 is a possible D gene (5 bases). This CDR3 spans 13 amino acids. Germline V CDR1 and CDR2: LGHNA, YNFKEQ. CDR3 protein: CASSHSGMDERFF. The CDR3 nucleotides are TGTGCCAGCAGCCACTCAGGGATGGATGAGCGGTTCTTC.

The chain recombines TRBV7-2 with TRBJ1-2; the D gene is possibly TRBD1 (5 bases). V was pared by 1 base and J by 0 bases, with 12 bases between. CDR3 length: 16 residues. Germline V gene data show CDR1 as SGHTA and CDR2 as FQGNSA. The CDR3 protein is CASSLGGSASNYGYTF. CDR3 sequence (DNA): TGTGCCAGCAGCTTAGGGGGGTCAGCATCTAACTATGGCTACACCTTC.

The rearrangement links TRBV20-1 to TRBJ2-4; D is unclear. Trimming shortened V by 3 bases and J by 1 base, and 7 bases separated the two germline ends. Germline assignment: CDR1 DFQATT and CDR2 SNEGSKA (reference sequence). The CDR3 is made up of 13 amino acids. Written as DNA, the CDR3 is TGCAGTGCTAGGAAAGGGGCCAAAAACATTCAGTACTTC. Translating gives CSARKGAKNIQYF.

This clonotype is a singleton in its sample. The chain combines TRBV5-6 with TRBJ1-4; TRBD1 aligns across 8 bases. CDR3 length: 18 amino acids. Trimming at V came to 4 bases and at J to 0 bases, leaving 11 bases not matched to a gene. Germline CDR1 is SGHDT and CDR2 is YYEEEE. CDR3 nucleotide sequence: TGTGCCAGCAGCCCATACCGGACAGGGAGAGCAACTAATGAAAAACTGTTTTTT. Protein sequence: CASSPYRTGRATNEKLFF.

This clonotype turned up a few times. The rearrangement joins TRBV4-1 to TRBJ2-1; 9 bases line up with TRBD2. The length of the CDR3 is 20 residues. Germline CDR1 MGHRA, CDR2 YSYEKL. V was pared by 2 bases and J by 0 bases, with 14 bases of the junction left unmatched. CDR3 DNA: TGCGCCAGCAGCCAACCCGGGACTAGCTTAGTGAAGCTCTCCTACAATGAGCAGTTCTTC. It translates to CASSQPGTSLVKLSYNEQFF.

This chain uses TRBV5-1 with TRBJ2-7; 7 positions match TRBD2. V dropped 3 bases and J dropped 7; count of bases not matched to a gene: 7. The germline CDR1 and CDR2 sequences are SGHRS and YFSETQ. The CDR3 loop spans 13 amino acids. In DNA, the CDR3 is TGCGCCAGCAGCTGGGACTACCGGGGGGAGCAGTACTTC. This gives the protein CASSWDYRGEQYF.

The chain links TRBV5-1 to TRBJ2-4; 12 bases align to TRBD2. Trimming removed 4 bases from V and 9 bases from J; junction bases left unmatched: 8. This CDR3 region has 15 residues. Germline CDR1 SGHRS, CDR2 YFSETQ. In nucleotides, the CDR3 is TGCGCCAGCAGCCAATTGACGGGACTAGCGGGCATTCAGTACTTC. This translates into CASSQLTGLAGIQYF.

In this sample, this clonotype turned up many times. The V gene is TRBV20-1, the J gene TRBJ2-3, with a weak D call TRBD2 (5 bases). This CDR3 spans 13 amino acids. From germline, CDR1 is DFQATT and CDR2 SNEGSKA (reference sequence). Trimming took off 8 bases at V and 2 bases at J, with 14 bases between the two ends. Written as DNA, the CDR3 is TGCAGTCTCCGTGGACTGAACACAGATACGCAGTATTTT. As protein: CSLRGLNTDTQYF.

As to this clonotype: The junction departs from germline at one end; a sequencing error may be responsible. The chain has TRBV6-2 or TRBV6-3 and TRBJ1-5, with TRBD1 as a possible D gene (6 bases). The CDR3 is made up of 13 amino acids. Germline V gene sequence: CDR1 MNHEY, CDR2 SVGEGT. The CDR3 region is CAVSGARNQPQHF. DNA of the CDR3: TGCGCCGTCTCGGGGGCGCGGAATCAGCCCCAGCATTTT.

The chain carries TRBV5-1 and TRBJ2-7, with 15 bases fitting TRBD2. The trim removed 4 bases at V and 7 bases at J, leaving 12 bases unmatched. The germline V gene has CDR1 SGHRS and CDR2 YFSETQ. The length of the CDR3 is 17 residues. In DNA form, the CDR3 reads TGCGCCAGCAGCCCCGGCGGGACTAGCGGGGGGCCGGGGGAGCAGTACTTC. Translation gives CASSPGGTSGGPGEQYF.

This clonotype was counted many times. At one boundary the junction diverges from the germline segment, which might be a read error. The gene calls are TRBV12-3 or TRBV12-4 and TRBJ1-4, with D unresolved. The CDR3 totals 11 residues. The CDR3 protein is CASSLAEKLFF. CDR3 nucleotides: TGTGCCAGCAGCTTAGCTGAAAAACTGTTTTTT.

As concerns this clonotype: At one boundary the junction diverges from the germline segment, which might be a read error. The rearrangement joins TRBV5-1 to TRBJ1-4; D is unclear. The CDR3 spans 14 residues. Germline CDR1 reads SGHRS; CDR2 reads YFSETQ. The CDR3 here is CASSLVPTDEKLFF. The CDR3 DNA follows: TGCGCCAGCAGCCTCGTCCCAACTGATGAAAAACTGTTTTTT.

CDR3 in DNA: TGTGCCAGCAGCTCCACTAGCGGGGCGATCTACGAGCAGTACTTC. Amino acid sequence: CASSSTSGAIYEQYF. This chain connects TRBV11-2 to TRBJ2-7, with 10 bases that match TRBD2. With V trimmed by 4 bases and J by 3 bases, 6 bases remained unmatched. The CDR3 covers 15 residues. The germline V gene encodes CDR1 SGHAT and CDR2 FQNNGV. Combining the CDR3 with reference TRBV11-2 and TRBJ2-7 gives the whole variable domain EAGVAQSPRYKIIEKRQSVAFWCNPISGHATLYWYQQILGQGPKLLIQFQNNGVVDDSQLPKDRFSAERLKGVDSTLKIQPAKLEDSAVYLCASSSTSGAIYEQYFGPGTRLTVT.

The J gene is TRBJ2-4, the V gene TRBV18, with D possibly being TRBD1 or TRBD2 (5 bases each). Germline assignment: CDR1 KGHSH and CDR2 LQKENI. The CDR3 extends over 13 amino acids. The ends were cut back, 0 bases at V and 5 bases at J, with 5 bases in the middle. The CDR3 DNA reads as TGTGCCAGCTCACCACCGGGGGAAAACATTCAGTACTTC. Its translation: CASSPPGENIQYF. The full variable domain, in which reference TRBV18 and TRBJ2-4 provide the parts outside the CDR3, is NAGVMQNPRHLVRRRGQEARLRCSPMKGHSHVYWYRQLPEEGLKFMVYLQKENIIDESGMPKERFSAEFPKEGPSILRIQQVVRGDSAAYFCASSPPGENIQYFGAGTRLSVL.

This chain connects TRBV2 to TRBJ2-7; TRBD2 aligns across 9 bases. J lost 2 bases, V lost 4 bases, and 3 bases had no gene match. CDR1 is SNHLY and CDR2 is FYNNEI in the germline V gene. The CDR3 consists of 14 residues. CDR3: CASSGVAGAYEQYF. The CDR3 bases are TGTGCCAGCAGTGGGGTAGCGGGAGCCTACGAGCAGTACTTC.

This chain uses TRBV30 with TRBJ2-4; 8 nucleotides match TRBD1. The end of the DNA fits TRBJ2-5 better, so the J call may be wrong. Per germline, CDR1 GTSNPN and CDR2 SVGIG (reference sequence). The CDR3 extends over 14 amino acids. CDR3 region: CAWSAHRGRETQYF. The CDR3 DNA sequence: TGTGCCTGGAGTGCTCACAGGGGGAGGGAGACCCAGTACTTC.

The CDR3 spells CASRPIGTSGSTHEQYF. The DNA for the CDR3 is TGTGCCAGCAGGCCGATAGGGACTAGCGGGAGTACCCACGAGCAGTACTTC. The V call is TRBV27, the J call TRBJ2-7; 14 nucleotides line up with TRBD2. This CDR3 contains 17 residues. Trimming cost V 6 bases and J 5 bases; bases outside gene matches: 12. Per the germline V gene, CDR1 is MNHEY and CDR2 is SMNVEV (reference sequence).

The chain combines TRBV20-1 with TRBJ1-5, with no clear D. Per the germline V gene, CDR1 is DFQATT and CDR2 is SNEGSKA (reference sequence). This CDR3 region has 14 residues. V lost 3 bases, J lost 0 bases, and 9 bases lay in between. The CDR3 loop is CSARYPHSNQPQHF. The CDR3 DNA is TGCAGTGCTAGGTATCCTCATAGCAATCAGCCCCAGCATTTT.

V usage is TRBV2 and J usage is TRBJ2-7, with 9 nucleotides matching TRBD1. J lost 1 base, V lost 6 bases, and 7 bases had no gene match. This CDR3 is built from 15 residues. In germline, CDR1 is SNHLY, CDR2 FYNNEI. CDR3 protein: CASRDRGSWSYEQYF. The CDR3 DNA sequence: TGTGCCAGCAGGGACAGGGGAAGTTGGTCCTACGAGCAGTACTTC.